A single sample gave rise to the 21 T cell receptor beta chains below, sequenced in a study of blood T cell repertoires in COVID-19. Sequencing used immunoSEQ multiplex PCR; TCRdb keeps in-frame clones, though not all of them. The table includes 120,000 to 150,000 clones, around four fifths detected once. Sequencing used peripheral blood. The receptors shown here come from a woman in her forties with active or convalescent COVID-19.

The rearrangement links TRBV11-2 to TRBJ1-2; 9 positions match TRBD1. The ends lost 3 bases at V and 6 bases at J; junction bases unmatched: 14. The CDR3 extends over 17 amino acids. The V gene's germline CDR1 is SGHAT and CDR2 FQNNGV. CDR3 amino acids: CASSFTISRDRDNGYTF. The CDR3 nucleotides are TGTGCCAGCAGCTTTACGATTAGCCGGGACAGGGACAATGGCTACACCTTC.

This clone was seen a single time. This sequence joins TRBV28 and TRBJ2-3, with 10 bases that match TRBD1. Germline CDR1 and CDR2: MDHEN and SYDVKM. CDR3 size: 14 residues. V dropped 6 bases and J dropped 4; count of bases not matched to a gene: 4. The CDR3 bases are TGTGCCAGCAGGACAGGGGGCTGGTCAGATACGCAGTATTTT. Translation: CASRTGGWSDTQYF.

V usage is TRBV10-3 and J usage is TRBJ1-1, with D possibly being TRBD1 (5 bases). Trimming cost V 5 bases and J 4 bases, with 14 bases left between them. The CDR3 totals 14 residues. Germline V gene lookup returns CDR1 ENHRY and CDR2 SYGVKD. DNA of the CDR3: TGTGCCATCAGTACGACAGATTTCAGCACTGAAGCTTTCTTT. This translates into CAISTTDFSTEAFF.

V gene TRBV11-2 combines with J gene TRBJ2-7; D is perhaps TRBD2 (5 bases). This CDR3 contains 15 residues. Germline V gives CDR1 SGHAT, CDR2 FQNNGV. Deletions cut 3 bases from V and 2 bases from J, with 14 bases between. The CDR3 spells CASSFDGLNAYEQYF. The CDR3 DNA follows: TGTGCCAGCAGCTTCGATGGACTGAACGCCTACGAGCAGTACTTC.

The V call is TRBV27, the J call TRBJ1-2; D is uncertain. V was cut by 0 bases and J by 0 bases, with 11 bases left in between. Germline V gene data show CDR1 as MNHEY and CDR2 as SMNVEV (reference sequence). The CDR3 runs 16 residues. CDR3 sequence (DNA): TGTGCCAGCAGTTTATCGAGGGCAGGTACTAACTATGGCTACACCTTC. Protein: CASSLSRAGTNYGYTF.

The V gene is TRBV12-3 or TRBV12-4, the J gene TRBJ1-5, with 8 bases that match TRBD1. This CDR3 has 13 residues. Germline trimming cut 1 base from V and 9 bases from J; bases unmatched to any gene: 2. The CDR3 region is CASSLDRGGPQHF. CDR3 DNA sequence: TGTGCCAGCAGTTTAGACAGGGGGGGGCCCCAGCATTTT.

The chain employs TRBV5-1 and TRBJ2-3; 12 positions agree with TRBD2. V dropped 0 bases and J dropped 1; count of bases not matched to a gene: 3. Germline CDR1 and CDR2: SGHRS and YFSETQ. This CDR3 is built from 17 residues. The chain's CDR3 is CASSLELAGGGTDTQYF. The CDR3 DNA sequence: TGCGCCAGCAGCTTGGAGCTAGCGGGAGGGGGCACAGATACGCAGTATTTT.

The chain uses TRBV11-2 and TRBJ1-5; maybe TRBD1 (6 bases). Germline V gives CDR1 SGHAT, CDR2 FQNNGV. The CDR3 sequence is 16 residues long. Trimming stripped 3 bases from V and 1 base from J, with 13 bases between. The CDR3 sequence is CASSLGGGFSNQPQHF. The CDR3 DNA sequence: TGTGCCAGCAGCTTGGGAGGGGGATTCAGCAATCAGCCCCAGCATTTT.

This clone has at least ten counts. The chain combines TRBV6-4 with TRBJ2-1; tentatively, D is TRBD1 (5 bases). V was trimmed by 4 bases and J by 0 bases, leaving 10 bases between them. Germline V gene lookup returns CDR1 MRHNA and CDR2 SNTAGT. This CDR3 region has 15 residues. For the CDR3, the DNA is TGTGCCAGCAGTGCGACAGCAAGCTCCTACAATGAGCAGTTCTTC. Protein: CASSATASSYNEQFF.

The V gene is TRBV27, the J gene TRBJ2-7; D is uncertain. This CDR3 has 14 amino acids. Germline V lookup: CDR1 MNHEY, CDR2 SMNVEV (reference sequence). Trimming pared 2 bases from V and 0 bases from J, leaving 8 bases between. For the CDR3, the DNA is TGTGCCAGCAGTTTAGGGCACCCCTCCTACGAGCAGTACTTC. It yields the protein CASSLGHPSYEQYF.

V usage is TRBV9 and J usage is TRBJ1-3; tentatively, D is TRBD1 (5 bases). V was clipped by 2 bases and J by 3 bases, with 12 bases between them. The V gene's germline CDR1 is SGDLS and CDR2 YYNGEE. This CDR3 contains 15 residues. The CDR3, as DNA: TGTGCCAGCAGCGTCGCGTCGGGGGTTGGAAACACCATATATTTT. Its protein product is CASSVASGVGNTIYF.

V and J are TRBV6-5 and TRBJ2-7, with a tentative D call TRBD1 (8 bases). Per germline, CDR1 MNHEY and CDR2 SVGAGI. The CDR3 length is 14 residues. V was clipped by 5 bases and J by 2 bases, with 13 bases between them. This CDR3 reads CASSPQGGAYEQYF. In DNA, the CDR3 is TGTGCCAGCAGTCCACAGGGGGGGGCCTACGAGCAGTACTTC.

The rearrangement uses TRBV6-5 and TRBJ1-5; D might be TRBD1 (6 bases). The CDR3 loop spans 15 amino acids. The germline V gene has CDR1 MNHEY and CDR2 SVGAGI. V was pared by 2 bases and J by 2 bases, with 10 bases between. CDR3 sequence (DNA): TGTGCCAGCAGTTACCAGAAGGGGGGCAATCAGCCCCAGCATTTT. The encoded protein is CASSYQKGGNQPQHF.

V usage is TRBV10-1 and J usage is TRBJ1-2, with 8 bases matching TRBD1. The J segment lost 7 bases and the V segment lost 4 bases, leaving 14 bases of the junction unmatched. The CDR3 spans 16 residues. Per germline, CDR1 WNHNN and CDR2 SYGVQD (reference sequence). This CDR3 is CASSGPGGSSPGGYTF. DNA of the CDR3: TGCGCCAGCAGTGGACCAGGGGGCAGTTCGCCGGGTGGCTACACCTTC.

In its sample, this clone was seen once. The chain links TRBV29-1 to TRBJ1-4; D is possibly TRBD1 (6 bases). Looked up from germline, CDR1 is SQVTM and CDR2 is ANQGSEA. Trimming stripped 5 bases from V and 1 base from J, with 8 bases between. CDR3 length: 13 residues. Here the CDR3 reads CSVSRGTNEKLFF. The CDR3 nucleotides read TGCAGCGTTAGCAGGGGAACTAATGAAAAACTGTTTTTT.

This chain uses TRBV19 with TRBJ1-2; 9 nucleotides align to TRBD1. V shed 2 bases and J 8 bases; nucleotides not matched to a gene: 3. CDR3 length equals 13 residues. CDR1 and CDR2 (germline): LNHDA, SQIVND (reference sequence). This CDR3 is CASSINRGRGYTF. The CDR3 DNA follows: TGTGCCAGTAGTATAAACAGGGGGCGAGGCTACACCTTC. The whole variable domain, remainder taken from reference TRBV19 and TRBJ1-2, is DGGITQSPKYLFRKEGQNVTLSCEQNLNHDAMYWYRQDPGQGLRLIYYSQIVNDFQKGDIAEGYSVSREKKESFPLTVTSAQKNPTAFYLCASSINRGRGYTFGSGTRLTVV.

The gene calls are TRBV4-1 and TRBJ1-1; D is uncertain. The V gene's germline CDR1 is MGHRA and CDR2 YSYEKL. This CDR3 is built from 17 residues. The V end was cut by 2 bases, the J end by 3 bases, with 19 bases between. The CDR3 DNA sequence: TGCGCCAGCAGCCAACTCGATCGTAGGAGGACGGACACTGAAGCTTTCTTT. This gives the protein CASSQLDRRRTDTEAFF.

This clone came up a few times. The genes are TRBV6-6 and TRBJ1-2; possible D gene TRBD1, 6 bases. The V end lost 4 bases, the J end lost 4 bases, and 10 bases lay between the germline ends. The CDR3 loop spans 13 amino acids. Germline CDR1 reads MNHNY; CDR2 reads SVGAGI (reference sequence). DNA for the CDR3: TGTGCCAGCAGTTTAACAGGGCTCTATGGCTACACCTTC. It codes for CASSLTGLYGYTF.

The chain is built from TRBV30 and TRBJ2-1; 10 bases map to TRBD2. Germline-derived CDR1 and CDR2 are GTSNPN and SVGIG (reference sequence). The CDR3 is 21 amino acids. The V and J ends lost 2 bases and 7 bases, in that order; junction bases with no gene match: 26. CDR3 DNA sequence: TGTGCCTGGAGTCGGAAATTAGCGGGAGGAAATCGATGGGTGGGCCAGAATGAGCAGTTCTTC. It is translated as CAWSRKLAGGNRWVGQNEQFF.

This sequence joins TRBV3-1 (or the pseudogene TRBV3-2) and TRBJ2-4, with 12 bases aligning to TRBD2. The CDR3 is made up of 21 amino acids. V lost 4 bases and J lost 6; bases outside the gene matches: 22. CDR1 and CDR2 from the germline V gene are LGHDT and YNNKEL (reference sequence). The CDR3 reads CASSLPQRSGLAGGGRNIQYF. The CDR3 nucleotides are TGTGCCAGCAGCCTCCCCCAACGATCTGGGCTAGCGGGGGGGGGCCGAAACATTCAGTACTTC.

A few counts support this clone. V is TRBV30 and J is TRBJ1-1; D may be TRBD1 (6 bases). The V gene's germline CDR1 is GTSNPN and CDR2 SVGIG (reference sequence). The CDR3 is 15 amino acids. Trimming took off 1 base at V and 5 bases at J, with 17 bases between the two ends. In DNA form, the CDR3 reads TGTGCCTGGAGTGGTCTCTGGGGGCGCCGGACTGAAGCTTTCTTT. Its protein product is CAWSGLWGRRTEAFF.